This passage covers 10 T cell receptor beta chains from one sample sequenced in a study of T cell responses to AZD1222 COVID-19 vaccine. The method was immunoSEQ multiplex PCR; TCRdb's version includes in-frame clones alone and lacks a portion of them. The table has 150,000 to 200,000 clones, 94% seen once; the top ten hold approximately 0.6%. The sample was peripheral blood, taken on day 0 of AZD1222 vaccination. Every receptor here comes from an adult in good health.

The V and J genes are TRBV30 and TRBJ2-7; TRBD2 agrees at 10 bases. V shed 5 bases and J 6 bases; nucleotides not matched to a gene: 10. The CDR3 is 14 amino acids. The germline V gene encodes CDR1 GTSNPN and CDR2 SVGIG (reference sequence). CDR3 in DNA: TGTGCCTGGGGAAATTGGGCTAGCGGGGGCGAGCAGTACTTC. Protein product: CAWGNWASGGEQYF.

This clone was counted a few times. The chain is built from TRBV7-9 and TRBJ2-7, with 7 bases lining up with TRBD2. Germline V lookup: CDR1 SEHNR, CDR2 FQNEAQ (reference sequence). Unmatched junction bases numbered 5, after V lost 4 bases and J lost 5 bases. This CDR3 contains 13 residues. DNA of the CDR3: TGTGCCAGCAGCTCCCCGGGACTAAACGAGCAGTACTTC. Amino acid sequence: CASSSPGLNEQYF.

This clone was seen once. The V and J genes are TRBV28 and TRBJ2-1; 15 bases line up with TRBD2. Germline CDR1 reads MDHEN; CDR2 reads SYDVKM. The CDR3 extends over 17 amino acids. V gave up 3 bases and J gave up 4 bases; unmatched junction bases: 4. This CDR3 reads CASSFGLAGGGYNEQFF. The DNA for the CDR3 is TGTGCCAGCAGTTTTGGACTAGCGGGAGGGGGTTACAATGAGCAGTTCTTC.

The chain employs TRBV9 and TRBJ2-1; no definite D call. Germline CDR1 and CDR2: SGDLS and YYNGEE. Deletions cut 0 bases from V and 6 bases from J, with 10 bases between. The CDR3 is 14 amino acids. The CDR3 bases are TGTGCCAGCAGCGTAGGAGTGTTTGGCAATGAGCAGTTCTTC. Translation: CASSVGVFGNEQFF.

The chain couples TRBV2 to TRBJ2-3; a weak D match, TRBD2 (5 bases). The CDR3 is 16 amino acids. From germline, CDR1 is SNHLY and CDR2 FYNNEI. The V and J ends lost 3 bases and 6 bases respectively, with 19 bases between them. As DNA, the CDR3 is TGTGCCAGCAGTGATGACTATTCAAGCTCTTCGGATACGCAGTATTTT. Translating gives CASSDDYSSSSDTQYF.

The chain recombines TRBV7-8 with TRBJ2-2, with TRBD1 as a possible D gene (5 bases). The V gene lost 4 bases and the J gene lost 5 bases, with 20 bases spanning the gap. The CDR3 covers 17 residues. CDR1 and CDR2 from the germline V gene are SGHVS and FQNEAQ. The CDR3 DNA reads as TGTGCCAGCAGCTCCCCCGATACACGACAGAGAACCGGGGAGCTGTTTTTT. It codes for CASSSPDTRQRTGELFF.

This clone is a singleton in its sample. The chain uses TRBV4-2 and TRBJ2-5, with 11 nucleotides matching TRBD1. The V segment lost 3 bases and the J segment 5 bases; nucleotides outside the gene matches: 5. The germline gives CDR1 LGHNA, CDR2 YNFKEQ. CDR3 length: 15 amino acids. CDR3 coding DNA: TGTGCCAGCAGCCAGGGACAGGGGGAAGGGGAGACCCAGTACTTC. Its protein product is CASSQGQGEGETQYF.

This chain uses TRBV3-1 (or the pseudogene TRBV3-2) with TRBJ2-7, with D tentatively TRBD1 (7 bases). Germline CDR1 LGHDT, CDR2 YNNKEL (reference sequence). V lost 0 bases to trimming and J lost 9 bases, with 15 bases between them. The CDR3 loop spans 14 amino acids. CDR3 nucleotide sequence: TGTGCCAGCAGCCAAGATACAGGGGCGCGGGGGCAGTACTTC. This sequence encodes CASSQDTGARGQYF.

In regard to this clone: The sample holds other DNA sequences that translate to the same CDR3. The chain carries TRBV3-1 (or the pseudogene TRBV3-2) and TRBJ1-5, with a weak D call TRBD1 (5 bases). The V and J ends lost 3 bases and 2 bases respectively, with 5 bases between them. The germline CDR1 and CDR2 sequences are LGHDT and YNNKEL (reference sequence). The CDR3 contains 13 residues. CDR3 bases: TGTGCCAGCAGCCAGGGGGGCAATCAGCCCCAGCATTTT. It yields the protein CASSQGGNQPQHF.

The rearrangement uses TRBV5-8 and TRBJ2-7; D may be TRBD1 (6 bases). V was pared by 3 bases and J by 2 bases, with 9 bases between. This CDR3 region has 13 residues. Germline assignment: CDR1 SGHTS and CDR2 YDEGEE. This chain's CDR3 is CASSWGTPYEQYF. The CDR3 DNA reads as TGTGCCAGCAGCTGGGGGACACCCTACGAGCAGTACTTC.